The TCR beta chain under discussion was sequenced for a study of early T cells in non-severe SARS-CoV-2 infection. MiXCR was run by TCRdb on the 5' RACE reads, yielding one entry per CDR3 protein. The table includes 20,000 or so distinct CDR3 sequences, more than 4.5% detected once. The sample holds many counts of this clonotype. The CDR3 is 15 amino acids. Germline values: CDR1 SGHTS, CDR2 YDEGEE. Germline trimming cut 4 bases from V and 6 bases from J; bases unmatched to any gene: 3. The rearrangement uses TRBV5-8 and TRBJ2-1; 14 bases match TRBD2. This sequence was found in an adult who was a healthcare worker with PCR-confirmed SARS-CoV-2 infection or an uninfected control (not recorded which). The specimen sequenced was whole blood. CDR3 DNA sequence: TGTGCCAGCAGCCTAGGGACTAGCGGGAGCAATGAGCAGTTCTTC. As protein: CASSLGTSGSNEQFF.